This T cell receptor beta chain came from a study of glioma-infiltrating T cells. Overall study results and limits: Non-neoplastic patients had below-expected tissue-blood divergence, while all gliomas exceeded expectation. CDR3 overlap between tissue and blood was very small.

The iRepertoire nested amplicon-rescue multiplex PCR amplified TCR alpha and beta CDR3s from RNA. TCRdb processed the multiplex PCR reads anew with MiXCR; each CDR3 protein has one entry. The table has about 130,000 distinct CDR3 sequences, around 25% seen once; the top ten hold 27%. The CDR3 sequence is 15 residues long. Germline V CDR1 and CDR2: MDHEN, SYDVKM. As for this clonotype: Its antigen is not identified. Its ends do not fully match the called genes, so a read error is possible.

The chain couples TRBV28 to TRBJ2-1; the D gene is possibly TRBD2 (6 bases). The J call is doubtful: the DNA matches TRBJ2-5 better. This clonotype was sampled from a human donor with low-grade glioma or glioblastoma, undergoing nonglioma brain surgery, or in good health (not recorded which). The sequencing input was glioma tissue, nonneoplastic brain tissue, or PBMCs (not recorded which). CDR3 nucleotide sequence: TGTGCCGGCAGTCCCCGGCGGGAACTTAAAGAGACCCAGTACTTC. It yields the protein CAGSPRRELKETQYF.